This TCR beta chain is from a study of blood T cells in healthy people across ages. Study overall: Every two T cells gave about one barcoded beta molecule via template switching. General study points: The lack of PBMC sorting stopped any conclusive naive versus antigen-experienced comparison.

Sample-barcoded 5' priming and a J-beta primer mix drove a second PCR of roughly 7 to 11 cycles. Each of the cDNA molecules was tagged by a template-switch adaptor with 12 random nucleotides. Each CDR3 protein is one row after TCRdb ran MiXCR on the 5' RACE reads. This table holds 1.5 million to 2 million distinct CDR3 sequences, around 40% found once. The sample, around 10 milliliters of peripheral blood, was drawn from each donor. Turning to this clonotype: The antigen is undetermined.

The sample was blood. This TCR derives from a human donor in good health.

In nucleotides, the CDR3 is TGTGCCAGCAGCTTATTAGCGGGGTTGTCCTACAATGAGCAGTTCTTC. This translates into CASSLLAGLSYNEQFF. V is TRBV7-3 and J is TRBJ2-1; 8 bases agree with TRBD2. CDR3 length equals 16 residues. The trim removed 2 bases at V and 1 base at J, leaving 4 bases unmatched. Germline-derived CDR1 and CDR2 are SGHTA and FQGTGA.